This T cell receptor (beta chain) is drawn from a study of shared clonotypes between healthy human individuals. Study-level findings and limits: Sequencing depth was predicted to influence how clonotypes are shared among donors.

This CDR3 contains 14 residues. V shed 3 bases and J shed 1 base, with 8 bases lying between them. CDR1 SGHRS and CDR2 YFSETQ come from the germline V gene. Only in-frame clones appear in the TCRdb table, and some are missing; sequencing was by immunoSEQ multiplex PCR. The repertoire consists of fewer than 600,000 clones, with 60% to 80% occurring once and the leading ten covering 12%. Points on this clone: As yet, its antigen is unknown.

The origin of this receptor is a woman in her forties in good health. Some clones in this sample may be carry-over from other donors' samples. The gene calls are TRBV5-1 and TRBJ2-1, with D tentatively TRBD2 (5 bases). The sample comprised PBMCs. As DNA, the CDR3 is TGCGCCAGCAGCTCCCGGACTTCCTACAATGAGCAGTTCTTC. Its protein product is CASSSRTSYNEQFF.